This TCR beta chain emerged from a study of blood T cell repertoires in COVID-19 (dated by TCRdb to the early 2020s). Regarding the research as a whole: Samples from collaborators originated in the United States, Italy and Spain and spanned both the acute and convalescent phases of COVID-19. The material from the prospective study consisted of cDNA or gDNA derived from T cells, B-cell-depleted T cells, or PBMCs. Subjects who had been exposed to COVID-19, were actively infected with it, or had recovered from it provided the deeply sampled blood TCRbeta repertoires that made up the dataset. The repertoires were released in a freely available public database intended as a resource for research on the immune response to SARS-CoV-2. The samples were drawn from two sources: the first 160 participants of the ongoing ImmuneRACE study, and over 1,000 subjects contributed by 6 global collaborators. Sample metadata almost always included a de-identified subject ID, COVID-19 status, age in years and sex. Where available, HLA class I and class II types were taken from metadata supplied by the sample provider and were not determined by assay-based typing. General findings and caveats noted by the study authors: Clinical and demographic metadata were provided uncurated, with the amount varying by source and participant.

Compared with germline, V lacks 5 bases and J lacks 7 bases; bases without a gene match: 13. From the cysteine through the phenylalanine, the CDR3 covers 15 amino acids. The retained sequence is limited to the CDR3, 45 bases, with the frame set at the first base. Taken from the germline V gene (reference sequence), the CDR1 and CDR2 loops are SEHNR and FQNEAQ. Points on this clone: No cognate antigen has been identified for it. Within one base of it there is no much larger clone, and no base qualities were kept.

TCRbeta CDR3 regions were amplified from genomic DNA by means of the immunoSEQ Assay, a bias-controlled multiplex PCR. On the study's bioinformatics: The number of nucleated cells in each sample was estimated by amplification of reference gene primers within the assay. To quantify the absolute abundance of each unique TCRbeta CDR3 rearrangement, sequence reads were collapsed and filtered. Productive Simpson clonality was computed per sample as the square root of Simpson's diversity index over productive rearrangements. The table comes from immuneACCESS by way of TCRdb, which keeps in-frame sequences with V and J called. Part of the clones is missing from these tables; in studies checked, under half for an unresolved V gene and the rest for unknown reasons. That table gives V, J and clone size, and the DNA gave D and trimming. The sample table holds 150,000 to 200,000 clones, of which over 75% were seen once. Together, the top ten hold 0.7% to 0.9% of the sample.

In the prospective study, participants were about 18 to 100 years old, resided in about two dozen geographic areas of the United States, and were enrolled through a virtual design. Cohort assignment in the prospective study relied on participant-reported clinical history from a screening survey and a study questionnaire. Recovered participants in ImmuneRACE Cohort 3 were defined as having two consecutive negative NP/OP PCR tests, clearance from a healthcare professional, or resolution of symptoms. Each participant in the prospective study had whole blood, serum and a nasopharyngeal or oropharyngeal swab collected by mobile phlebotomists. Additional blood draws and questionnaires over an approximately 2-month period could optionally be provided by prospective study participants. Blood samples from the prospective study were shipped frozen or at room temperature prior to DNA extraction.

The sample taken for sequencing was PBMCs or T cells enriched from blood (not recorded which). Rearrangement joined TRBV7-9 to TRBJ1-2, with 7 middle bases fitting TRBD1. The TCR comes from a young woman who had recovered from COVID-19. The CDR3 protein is CASSPPDRVWGGYTF. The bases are TGTGCCAGCAGCCCCCCAGACAGGGTATGGGGTGGCTACACCTTC.